These 31 T cell receptor beta chains came from one sample sequenced in a study of blood T cell repertoires in COVID-19. Repertoires were generated with immunoSEQ multiplex PCR, while TCRdb's copy carries only in-frame clones and drops some. The sample contains 300,000 or so clones, about nine tenths of which appear only once. Sequencing was performed on peripheral blood. These receptors all come from a man aged 50 or older with active or convalescent COVID-19.

Concerning this clone itself: Other DNA sequences of this sample code for an identical CDR3. This chain connects TRBV7-2 to TRBJ1-1; D remains ambiguous. Germline assignment: CDR1 SGHTA and CDR2 FQGNSA. The ends were cut back, 2 bases at V and 1 base at J, with 5 bases in the middle. The CDR3 has 13 residues. DNA of the CDR3: TGTGCCAGCAGCTTAACAGAGAACACTGAAGCTTTCTTT. Translated, it gives CASSLTENTEAFF.

The chain links TRBV15 to TRBJ2-2; D is perhaps TRBD1 (5 bases). Trimming took off 2 bases at V and 5 bases at J, with 18 bases between the two ends. The CDR3 is 17 amino acids. Germline V CDR1 and CDR2: LNHNV, YYDKDF (reference sequence). In nucleotides, the CDR3 is TGTGCCACCAGCAGATCTTGGGGCAGCAAGGGGACCGGGGAGCTGTTTTTT. Translation gives CATSRSWGSKGTGELFF.

V gene TRBV4-3 combines with J gene TRBJ1-2; TRBD1 aligns across 8 bases. V lost 6 bases to trimming and J lost 7 bases; unmatched junction nucleotides: 10. Germline loops: CDR1 LGHNA, CDR2 YSLEER. This CDR3 has 14 residues. CDR3 in amino acids: CASSMIRGHSGYTF. The DNA of the CDR3 is TGCGCCAGCAGTATGATCAGGGGGCACAGTGGCTACACCTTC.

V usage is TRBV30 and J usage is TRBJ2-7, with D perhaps TRBD2 (7 bases). The germline V gene encodes CDR1 GTSNPN and CDR2 SVGIG (reference sequence). CDR3 size: 16 residues. The germline V and J ends were trimmed by 4 bases and 4 bases, with 23 bases remaining between them. CDR3 sequence (DNA): TGTGCCTGGACCCACGCGGGGGCAGGGTTGGGGTACGAGCAGTACTTC. It specifies CAWTHAGAGLGYEQYF.

The rearrangement joins TRBV7-9 to TRBJ1-1; no definite D call. Germline V gene data show CDR1 as SEHNR and CDR2 as FQNEAQ (reference sequence). The V end lost 1 base, the J end lost 9 bases, and 18 bases lay between the germline ends. The CDR3 is 15 residues long. DNA of the CDR3: TGTGCCAGCAGCTTAGACTTAGGCGACACTCTAAAAGCTTTCTTT. Translation: CASSLDLGDTLKAFF. The entire variable domain, with the rest obtained from reference TRBV7-9 and TRBJ1-1, is as follows: DTGVSQNPRHKITKRGQNVTFRCDPISEHNRLYWYRQTLGQGPEFLTYFQNEAQLEKSRLLSDRFSAERPKGSFSTLEIQRTEQGDSAMYLCASSLDLGDTLKAFFGQGTRLTVV.

The chain recombines TRBV9 with TRBJ1-2, with TRBD1 identical over 8 bases. CDR3 size: 15 residues. Per germline, CDR1 SGDLS and CDR2 YYNGEE. Trimming removed 7 bases from V and 5 bases from J; junction bases left unmatched: 13. The CDR3 loop is CASGRGTGVNYGYTF. In nucleotides, the CDR3 is TGTGCCAGCGGGAGAGGGACAGGAGTGAATTATGGCTACACCTTC.

CDR3 in amino acids: CASRGTGAETQYF. CDR3 DNA sequence: TGTGCCAGCAGGGGGACAGGGGCAGAGACCCAGTACTTC. The chain employs TRBV6-5 and TRBJ2-5; 10 bases are a match to TRBD1. The trim removed 6 bases at V and 4 bases at J, leaving 2 bases unmatched. The CDR3 has 13 amino acids. Germline CDR1 is MNHEY and CDR2 is SVGAGI.

The chain recombines TRBV3-1 (or the pseudogene TRBV3-2) with TRBJ2-1; perhaps TRBD2 as D (7 bases). Trimming cost V 2 bases and J 5 bases, with 25 bases left between them. Per the germline V gene, CDR1 is LGHDT and CDR2 is YNNKEL (reference sequence). The CDR3 contains 19 residues. The CDR3 DNA is TGTGCCAGCAGCCAACTGATCAGGGACGTGGGGGGGGCTCACAATGAGCAGTTCTTC. This codes for CASSQLIRDVGGAHNEQFF.

The rearrangement links TRBV14 to TRBJ2-4, with 8 nucleotides matching TRBD2. CDR1 is SGHDN and CDR2 is FVKESK in the germline V gene. The CDR3 totals 21 residues. The trim removed 1 base at V and 1 base at J, leaving 18 bases unmatched. CDR3 nucleotide sequence: TGTGCCAGCAGCCAAGTACCTTCCAGCGGGGGACGTCCGGGGGCCAAAAACATTCAGTACTTC. Encoded protein: CASSQVPSSGGRPGAKNIQYF.

In its sample, this clone was seen once. This sequence joins TRBV28 and TRBJ2-7, with D maybe TRBD1 (6 bases). Trimming left V 4 bases short and J 3 bases short, with 13 bases between. CDR1 and CDR2 (germline): MDHEN, SYDVKM. This CDR3 has 14 amino acids. CDR3 coding DNA: TGTGCCAGCAGTTCCCGGGACACCAACTACGAGCAGTACTTC. Translation: CASSSRDTNYEQYF.

The chain couples TRBV10-3 to TRBJ1-3; 12 bases are a match to TRBD1. Germline CDR1 reads ENHRY; CDR2 reads SYGVKD. J lost 1 base, V lost 4 bases, and 2 bases had no gene match. The CDR3 spans 16 residues. Here the CDR3 reads CAISGGQGASGNTIYF. The CDR3 nucleotides read TGTGCCATCAGTGGGGGACAGGGGGCGTCTGGAAACACCATATATTTT.

The J gene is TRBJ2-7, the V gene TRBV18; 9 bases fit TRBD1. This CDR3 is 14 amino acids long. V dropped 3 bases and J dropped 3; count of bases not matched to a gene: 3. Germline V gene sequence: CDR1 KGHSH, CDR2 LQKENI. CDR3 loop: CASSPMDRGYEQYF. For the CDR3, the DNA is TGTGCCAGCTCACCTATGGACAGGGGCTACGAGCAGTACTTC.

This clone was recorded only once. The chain links TRBV29-1 to TRBJ2-7; 9 bases agree with TRBD1. From germline, CDR1 is SQVTM and CDR2 ANQGSEA. J was trimmed by 7 bases and V by 6 bases; bases with no gene match: 10. The CDR3 runs 13 residues. The CDR3 DNA reads as TGCAGCGTCAGCCAGGGGGGACAGGGAGAGCAGTACTTC. Its protein product is CSVSQGGQGEQYF.

The chain employs TRBV5-6 and TRBJ2-3; 7 nucleotides line up with TRBD1. Germline V gene lookup returns CDR1 SGHDT and CDR2 YYEEEE. The V segment lost 4 bases and the J segment 7 bases; nucleotides outside the gene matches: 3. The CDR3 consists of 12 residues. The CDR3: CASSGTVHTQYF. As DNA, the CDR3 is TGTGCCAGCAGCGGGACAGTTCATACGCAGTATTTT.

The CDR3 region has the DNA TGTGCCAGCAGTTTCTACGGTGAGCAGTTCTTC. It yields the protein CASSFYGEQFF. The chain has TRBV27 and TRBJ2-1; D is uncertain. This CDR3 contains 11 residues. The germline gives CDR1 MNHEY, CDR2 SMNVEV (reference sequence). Trimming left V 3 bases short and J 9 bases short, with 6 bases between.

The rearrangement joins TRBV6-6 to TRBJ1-2; 8 positions match TRBD1. Trimming took 5 bases from V and 4 from J; bases not matched to a gene: 9. The germline CDR1 and CDR2 sequences are MNHNY and SVGAGI (reference sequence). This CDR3 region has 15 residues. CDR3 protein: CASSAGQGLLYGYTF. The CDR3 region has the DNA TGTGCCAGCAGTGCCGGACAGGGACTTCTCTATGGCTACACCTTC.

V and J are TRBV2 and TRBJ1-2, with 8 bases lining up with TRBD1. With V trimmed by 4 bases and J by 4 bases, 8 bases remained unmatched. CDR3 length: 15 amino acids. Germline V gives CDR1 SNHLY, CDR2 FYNNEI. The CDR3 reads CASSVGQGASYGYTF. CDR3 DNA sequence: TGTGCCAGCAGTGTTGGGCAGGGGGCCAGCTATGGCTACACCTTC.

This clone was seen a single time. This chain links TRBV18 with TRBJ1-1; D gene unclear. The CDR3 consists of 15 residues. The germline gives CDR1 KGHSH, CDR2 LQKENI. The V end lost 0 bases, the J end lost 1 base, and 9 bases lay between the germline ends. CDR3 amino acids: CASSPPSQPNTEAFF. DNA of the CDR3: TGTGCCAGCTCACCACCTTCACAGCCGAACACTGAAGCTTTCTTT.

V usage is TRBV6-5 and J usage is TRBJ1-2, with 8 bases aligning to TRBD1. After removal of 9 bases from V and 2 bases from J, the junction contained 11 bases not matched to a gene. This CDR3 contains 15 residues. Germline V CDR1 and CDR2: MNHEY, SVGAGI. CDR3 coding DNA: TGTGCCAGTTACCCGGGACAGGCACAAAACTATGGCTACACCTTC. Its translation: CASYPGQAQNYGYTF.

This clone was recorded once. This specimen includes other DNA sequences encoding the same CDR3. The chain is built from TRBV7-2 and TRBJ2-1, with D tentatively TRBD2 (5 bases). The CDR3 contains 14 residues. CDR1 is SGHTA, CDR2 FQGNSA, per germline. V was trimmed by 3 bases and J by 0 bases, leaving 6 bases between them. The CDR3 here is CASSLGSSYNEQFF. The CDR3 DNA reads as TGTGCCAGCAGCTTGGGGAGCTCCTACAATGAGCAGTTCTTC.

V is TRBV2 and J is TRBJ1-2; D uncertain. CDR3 length: 11 residues. Germline V gene sequence: CDR1 SNHLY, CDR2 FYNNEI. The V gene lost 8 bases and the J gene lost 5 bases, with 9 bases spanning the gap. In DNA, the CDR3 is TGTGCCAGCGGGCAGCTATATGGCTACACCTTC. Translated, it gives CASGQLYGYTF.

V is TRBV30 and J is TRBJ1-2; no clear D. Germline CDR1 is GTSNPN and CDR2 is SVGIG (reference sequence). CDR3 length: 11 residues. V shed 1 base and J shed 7 bases, with 7 bases lying between them. The CDR3 nucleotides are TGTGCCTGGAGTGAACGGGTTGGCTACACCTTC. It codes for CAWSERVGYTF.

The genes are TRBV29-1 and TRBJ2-5, with 7 bases fitting TRBD2. This CDR3 is 12 amino acids long. Looked up from germline, CDR1 is SQVTM and CDR2 is ANQGSEA. The junction had 5 bases not matched to a gene; V was cut back by 7 bases and J by 3 bases. The CDR3 is CSAQGGEETQYF. The CDR3 DNA reads TGCAGCGCCCAGGGAGGGGAAGAGACCCAGTACTTC.

This clone was observed a handful of times. V usage is TRBV6-1 and J usage is TRBJ1-2; D remains ambiguous. Germline assignment: CDR1 MNHNS and CDR2 SASEGT. The CDR3 covers 11 residues. Trimming cost V 2 bases and J 8 bases, with 6 bases left between them. This CDR3 reads CASSEQAGYTF. The CDR3 DNA reads TGTGCCAGCAGTGAACAAGCCGGCTACACCTTC.

The chain employs TRBV30 and TRBJ1-5; D remains unclear. CDR3 size: 14 residues. Germline V gives CDR1 GTSNPN, CDR2 SVGIG (reference sequence). V was shortened by 0 bases and J by 7 bases, with 13 bases between the two germline ends. The CDR3 reads CAWSVPHGEQPQHF. The CDR3 DNA reads TGTGCCTGGAGTGTACCTCACGGGGAACAGCCCCAGCATTTT.

This chain joins TRBV5-1 and TRBJ2-7; 10 nucleotides align to TRBD1. Germline values: CDR1 SGHRS, CDR2 YFSETQ. V shed 3 bases and J 1 base; nucleotides not matched to a gene: 7. The CDR3 runs to 16 residues. The DNA for the CDR3 is TGCGCCAGCAGCTGGGGGGACAGGGGTCTTTCCTACGAGCAGTACTTC. It is translated as CASSWGDRGLSYEQYF.

For this clone: One junction end does not reproduce the germline sequence, and a read error may be involved. V usage is TRBV5-1 and J usage is TRBJ1-5; unclear D gene. Germline CDR1 and CDR2: SGHRS and YFSETQ. There are 15 residues in the CDR3. CDR3 amino acids: CASSLEPQSNQPQHF. Here the CDR3 DNA reads TGCGCCAGCAGCTTAGAACCGCAAAGCAACCAGCCCCAGCATTTT.

This sequence joins TRBV7-2 and TRBJ1-1; D gene unclear. The CDR3 is made up of 14 amino acids. Looked up from germline, CDR1 is SGHTA and CDR2 is FQGNSA. The V and J ends lost 4 bases and 2 bases respectively, with 11 bases between them. The CDR3 here is CASSSQTLNTEAFF. CDR3 bases: TGTGCCAGCAGCTCCCAAACACTAAACACTGAAGCTTTCTTT.

This clone was seen a single time. V and J are TRBV28 and TRBJ1-4; 9 nucleotides match TRBD1. In germline, CDR1 is MDHEN, CDR2 SYDVKM. The length of the CDR3 is 17 residues. The trim removed 1 base at V and 6 bases at J, leaving 9 bases unmatched. This CDR3 is CASSLFFGNRGHEKLFF. The CDR3 DNA is TGTGCCAGCAGTTTATTCTTCGGCAACAGGGGGCATGAAAAACTGTTTTTT.

The chain combines TRBV30 with TRBJ2-1; possibly TRBD1 for D (6 bases). This CDR3 has 14 residues. The germline V gene encodes CDR1 GTSNPN and CDR2 SVGIG (reference sequence). V shed 0 bases and J shed 8 bases, with 14 bases lying between them. CDR3 bases: TGTGCCTGGAGTGTACAGGGTGGTCTCGATGAGCAGTTCTTC. This codes for CAWSVQGGLDEQFF.

V gene TRBV7-2 combines with J gene TRBJ1-1, with no clear D. The CDR3 is 13 amino acids. The V and J ends lost 5 bases and 3 bases respectively, with 10 bases between them. Per germline, CDR1 SGHTA and CDR2 FQGNSA. Here the CDR3 reads CASSAAWDTEAFF. DNA of the CDR3: TGTGCCAGCAGCGCGGCGTGGGACACTGAAGCTTTCTTT.